This TCR beta chain derives from a study of T-cell memory formation after mild COVID-19. This clonotype was recorded at least ten times. From the 5' RACE reads, TCRdb called clonotypes with MiXCR, one entry per CDR3 protein. The profile shows around 430,000 distinct CDR3 sequences, roughly 15% of them singletons. This receptor was obtained from a man younger than 30 who had mild COVID-19 (a few samples of this study predate the infection). Cell type and time point are not known. The sequenced material came from PBMCs or a T cell subset sorted from them (not recorded which).

In DNA form, the CDR3 reads TGTGCCAGCAGCGTCTCAGGCTCTGCTGCCAAAAACATTCAGTACTTC. Translating it yields CASSVSGSAAKNIQYF. The V gene is TRBV7-2, the J gene TRBJ2-4; D is uncertain. Germline V gene lookup returns CDR1 SGHTA and CDR2 FQGNSA. The CDR3 contains 16 residues. The V end was cut by 5 bases, the J end by 1 base, with 15 bases between.